This T cell receptor (beta chain) appears in the sequencing data of a study of cytomegalovirus exposure and HLA in healthy donors. Both 60 Vbeta primers and 13 Jbeta primers went into the PCR. This table comes from immunoSEQ multiplex PCR, and its TCRdb copy is limited to in-frame clones, with some not included. Seen here are about 130,000 clones, about 77% observed once, and the top ten hold around 1.2%. The sample taken for sequencing was PBMCs. This TCR came from a man aged 45-60 years in good health and CMV-seronegative.

Written as DNA, the CDR3 is TGTGCCAGCAGCTTAGCGGGAGGGCCCGCAGATACGCAGTATTTT. This encodes CASSLAGGPADTQYF. The V gene is TRBV11-2, the J gene TRBJ2-3; TRBD2 matches 8 bases. Losses at the gene ends were 1 base for V and 4 bases for J; bases not matched to a gene: 4. CDR1 is SGHAT and CDR2 is FQNNGV in the germline V gene. This CDR3 has 15 residues.